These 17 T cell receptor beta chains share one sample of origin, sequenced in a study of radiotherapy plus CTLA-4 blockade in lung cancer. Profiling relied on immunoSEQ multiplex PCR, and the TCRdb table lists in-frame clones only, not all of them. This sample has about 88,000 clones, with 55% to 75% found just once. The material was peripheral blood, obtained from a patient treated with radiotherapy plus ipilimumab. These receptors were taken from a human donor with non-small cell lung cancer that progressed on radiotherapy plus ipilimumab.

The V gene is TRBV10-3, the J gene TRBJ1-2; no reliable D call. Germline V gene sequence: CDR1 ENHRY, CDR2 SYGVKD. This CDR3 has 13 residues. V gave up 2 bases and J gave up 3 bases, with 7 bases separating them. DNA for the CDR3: TGTGCCATCAGTGAGAAGCCAGACTATGGCTACACCTTC. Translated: CAISEKPDYGYTF.

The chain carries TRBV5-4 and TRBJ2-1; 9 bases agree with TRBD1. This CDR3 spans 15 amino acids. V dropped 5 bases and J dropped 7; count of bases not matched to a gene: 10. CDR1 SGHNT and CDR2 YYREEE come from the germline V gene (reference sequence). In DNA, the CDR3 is TGTGCCAGCAGGCTCGACAGGGGGTATTCGAATGAGCAGTTCTTC. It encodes CASRLDRGYSNEQFF.

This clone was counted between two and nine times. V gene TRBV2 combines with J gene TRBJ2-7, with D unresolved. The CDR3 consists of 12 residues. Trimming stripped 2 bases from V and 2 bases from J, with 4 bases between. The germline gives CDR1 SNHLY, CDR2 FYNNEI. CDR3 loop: CASSESPYEQYF. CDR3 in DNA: TGTGCCAGCAGTGAATCCCCCTACGAGCAGTACTTC.

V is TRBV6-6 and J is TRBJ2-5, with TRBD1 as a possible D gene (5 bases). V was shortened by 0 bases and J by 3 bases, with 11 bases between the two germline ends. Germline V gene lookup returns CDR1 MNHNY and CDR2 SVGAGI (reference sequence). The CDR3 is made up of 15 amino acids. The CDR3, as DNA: TGTGCCAGCAGTTACTCTGCGTCAGGGAAAGAGACCCAGTACTTC. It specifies CASSYSASGKETQYF.

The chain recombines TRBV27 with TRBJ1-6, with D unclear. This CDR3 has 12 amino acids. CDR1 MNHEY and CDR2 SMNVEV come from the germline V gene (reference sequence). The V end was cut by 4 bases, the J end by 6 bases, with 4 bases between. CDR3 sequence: CASSSRNSPLHF. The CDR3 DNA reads TGTGCCAGCAGTTCCCGTAATTCACCCCTCCACTTT.

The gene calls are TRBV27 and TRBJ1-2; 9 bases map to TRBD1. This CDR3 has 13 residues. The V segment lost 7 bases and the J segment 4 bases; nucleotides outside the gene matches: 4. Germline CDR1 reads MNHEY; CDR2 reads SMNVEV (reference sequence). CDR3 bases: TGTGCCAGCAAGACAGGGGGTTCCTATGGCTACACCTTC. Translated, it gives CASKTGGSYGYTF.

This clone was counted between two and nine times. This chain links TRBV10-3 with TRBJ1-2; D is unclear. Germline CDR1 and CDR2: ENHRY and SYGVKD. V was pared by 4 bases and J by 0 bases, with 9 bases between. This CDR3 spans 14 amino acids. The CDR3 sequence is CAISGNMANYGYTF. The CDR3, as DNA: TGTGCCATCAGTGGGAATATGGCTAACTATGGCTACACCTTC.

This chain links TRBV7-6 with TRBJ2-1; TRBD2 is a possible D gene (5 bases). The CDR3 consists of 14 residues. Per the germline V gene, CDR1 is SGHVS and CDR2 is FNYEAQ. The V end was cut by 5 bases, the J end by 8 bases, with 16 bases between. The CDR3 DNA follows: TGTGCCAGCAGCGCAGACGGGGTCTTGGATGAGCAGTTCTTC. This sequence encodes CASSADGVLDEQFF.

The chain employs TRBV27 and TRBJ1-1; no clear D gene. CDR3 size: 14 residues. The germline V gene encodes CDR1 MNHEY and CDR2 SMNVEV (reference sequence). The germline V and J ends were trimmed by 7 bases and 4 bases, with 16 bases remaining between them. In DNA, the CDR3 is TGTGCCAGCACCCTAGGAGGACCCGGCACTGAAGCTTTCTTT. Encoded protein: CASTLGGPGTEAFF.

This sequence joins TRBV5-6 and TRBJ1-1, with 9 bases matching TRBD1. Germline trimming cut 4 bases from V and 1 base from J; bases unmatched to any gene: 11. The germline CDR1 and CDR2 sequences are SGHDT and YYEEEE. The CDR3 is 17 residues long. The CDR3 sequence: CASSLGTGIFGNTEAFF. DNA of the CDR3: TGTGCCAGCAGCCTGGGGACAGGGATATTCGGGAACACTGAAGCTTTCTTT.

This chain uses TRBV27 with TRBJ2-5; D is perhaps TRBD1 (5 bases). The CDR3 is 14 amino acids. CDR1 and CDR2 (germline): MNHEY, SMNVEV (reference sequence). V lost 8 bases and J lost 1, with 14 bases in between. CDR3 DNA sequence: TGTGCCAGCTCTAGATTAGGGGTCCAAGAGACCCAGTACTTC. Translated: CASSRLGVQETQYF.

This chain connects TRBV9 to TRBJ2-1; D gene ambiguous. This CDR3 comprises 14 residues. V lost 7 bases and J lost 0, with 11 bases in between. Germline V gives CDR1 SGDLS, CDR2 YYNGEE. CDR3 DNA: TGTGCCAGCGCAGTTAGAGACTCCTACAATGAGCAGTTCTTC. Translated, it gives CASAVRDSYNEQFF. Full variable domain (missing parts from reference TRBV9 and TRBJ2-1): DSGVTQTPKHLITATGQRVTLRCSPRSGDLSVYWYQQSLDQGLQFLIQYYNGEERAKGNILERFSAQQFPDLHSELNLSSLELGDSALYFCASAVRDSYNEQFFGPGTRLTVL.

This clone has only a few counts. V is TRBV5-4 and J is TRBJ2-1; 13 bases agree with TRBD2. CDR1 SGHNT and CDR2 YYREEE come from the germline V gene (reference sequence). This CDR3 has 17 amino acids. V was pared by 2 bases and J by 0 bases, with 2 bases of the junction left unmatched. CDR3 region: CASSLRLAGGSYNEQFF. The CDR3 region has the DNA TGTGCCAGCAGCTTACGACTAGCGGGGGGCTCCTACAATGAGCAGTTCTTC.

CDR3 residues: CASSVAYRSIGNTIYF. DNA for the CDR3: TGTGCCAGCAGCGTAGCATACAGGAGTATCGGAAACACCATATATTTT. V usage is TRBV9 and J usage is TRBJ1-3; the D gene is possibly TRBD1 (5 bases). The CDR3 sequence is 16 residues long. V lost 0 bases and J lost 4, with 14 bases in between. Looked up from germline, CDR1 is SGDLS and CDR2 is YYNGEE.

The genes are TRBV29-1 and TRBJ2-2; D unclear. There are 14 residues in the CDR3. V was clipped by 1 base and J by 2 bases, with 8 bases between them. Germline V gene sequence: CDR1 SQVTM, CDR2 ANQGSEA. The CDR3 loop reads CSVEGGPNTGELFF. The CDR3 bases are TGCAGCGTTGAAGGCGGACCCAACACCGGGGAGCTGTTTTTT.

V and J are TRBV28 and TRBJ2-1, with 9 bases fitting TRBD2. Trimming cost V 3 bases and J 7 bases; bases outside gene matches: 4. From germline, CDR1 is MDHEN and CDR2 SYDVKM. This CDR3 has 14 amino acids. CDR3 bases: TGTGCCAGCAGTTTCCGCCTAGCGGGGAATGAGCAGTTCTTC. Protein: CASSFRLAGNEQFF.

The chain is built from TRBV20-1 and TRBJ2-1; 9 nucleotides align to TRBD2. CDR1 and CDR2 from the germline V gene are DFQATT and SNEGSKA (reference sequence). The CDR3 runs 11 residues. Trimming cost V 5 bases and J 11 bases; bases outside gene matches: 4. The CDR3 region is CSAGGLAKQFF. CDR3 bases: TGCAGTGCTGGCGGACTAGCGAAGCAGTTCTTC.